The 8 T cell receptor beta chains given below trace back to one sample, sequenced in a study of vaccination effects on CD4 cells after COVID-19. Expansion with viral peptide pools was applied to antigen-specific CD4+ T cells by the ViraFEST assay prior to sequencing. Following culture for more than 9 days, CD4+ T cells were isolated. Two doses of either BNT162b2 or mRNA-1273 were given to each participant. TCRdb's copy holds only in-frame clones and misses some; the assay was immunoSEQ multiplex PCR. In the table there are tens of thousands of clones, roughly 71% of which are singletons. Antigen specificity for these receptors is unknown. The sample consisted of CD4+ T cells from PBMCs cultured with HCoV-NL63 spike peptides, taken after COVID-19 vaccination. Source of these receptors: a human donor who received a COVID-19 vaccine.

J is TRBJ2-7 and V is TRBV5-1; the match to TRBD2 covers 12 bases. V gave up 0 bases and J gave up 9 bases; unmatched junction bases: 13. Germline V gene sequence: CDR1 SGHRS, CDR2 YFSETQ. This CDR3 has 17 residues. The CDR3 region is CASSLDTRLAGVSRQYF. In DNA, the CDR3 is TGCGCCAGCAGCTTGGACACTCGACTAGCGGGAGTAAGTCGGCAGTACTTC.

The chain combines TRBV15 with TRBJ1-2; TRBD1 aligns across 9 bases. The CDR3 is 17 amino acids. V was clipped by 0 bases and J by 1 base; unmatched bases: 6. Germline V gives CDR1 LNHNV, CDR2 YYDKDF (reference sequence). CDR3 sequence reads: CATSRDRGQGLNYGYTF. CDR3 nucleotides: TGTGCCACCAGCAGAGATCGGGGACAGGGCCTTAACTATGGCTACACCTTC.

The V call is TRBV18, the J call TRBJ2-5; 10 positions agree with TRBD2. Germline V gene sequence: CDR1 KGHSH, CDR2 LQKENI. V trimming: 2 bases; J trimming: 0 bases; junction bases outside the gene matches: 3. CDR3 length equals 16 residues. The CDR3 loop reads CASSPFSGRYQETQYF. CDR3 nucleotide sequence: TGTGCCAGCTCACCATTTAGCGGGAGGTACCAAGAGACCCAGTACTTC. The complete variable domain, with remaining parts taken from reference TRBV18 and TRBJ2-5, reads NAGVMQNPRHLVRRRGQEARLRCSPMKGHSHVYWYRQLPEEGLKFMVYLQKENIIDESGMPKERFSAEFPKEGPSILRIQQVVRGDSAAYFCASSPFSGRYQETQYFGPGTRLLVL.

The chain couples TRBV19 to TRBJ2-7; weak D call: TRBD1 (5 bases). Germline V gives CDR1 LNHDA, CDR2 SQIVND (reference sequence). Trimming shortened V by 4 bases and J by 5 bases, and 15 bases separated the two germline ends. This CDR3 comprises 14 residues. CDR3 coding DNA: TGTGCCAGTAGTAGCCAGGGATATGGCCACGAGCAGTACTTC. Translation gives CASSSQGYGHEQYF.

The chain recombines TRBV3-1 (or the pseudogene TRBV3-2) with TRBJ1-1, with TRBD1 matching over 9 bases. V was pared by 4 bases and J by 5 bases, with 5 bases of the junction left unmatched. This CDR3 contains 14 residues. Germline CDR1 and CDR2: LGHDT and YNNKEL (reference sequence). This chain's CDR3 is CASSRGQGWTEAFF. In DNA form, the CDR3 reads TGTGCCAGCAGCCGTGGACAGGGGTGGACTGAAGCTTTCTTT.

This chain links TRBV6-5 with TRBJ2-3, with D unclear. This CDR3 has 12 amino acids. Trimming left V 7 bases short and J 9 bases short, with 14 bases between. From germline, CDR1 is MNHEY and CDR2 SVGAGI. This CDR3 reads CASTDSFATQYF. The CDR3 nucleotides read TGTGCCAGCACTGACTCCTTTGCAACGCAGTATTTT.

The chain recombines TRBV9 with TRBJ2-5, with 14 positions matching TRBD2. CDR1 SGDLS and CDR2 YYNGEE come from the germline V gene. The CDR3 is 17 amino acids. V shed 4 bases and J 3 bases; nucleotides not matched to a gene: 8. In DNA, the CDR3 is TGTGCCAGCAGCCTAGACATGGGACTAGCGGGAGAAGAGACCCAGTACTTC. This sequence encodes CASSLDMGLAGEETQYF.

J is TRBJ1-1 and V is TRBV5-6; TRBD1 matches at 11 bases. The CDR3 is 14 amino acids. Germline-derived CDR1 and CDR2 are SGHDT and YYEEEE. The V and J ends lost 7 bases and 6 bases, in that order; junction bases with no gene match: 8. This CDR3 reads CASGRTGGFAEAFF. CDR3 sequence (DNA): TGTGCCAGCGGCAGGACAGGGGGCTTCGCTGAAGCTTTCTTT.